This TCR beta chain was recorded in a study of blood T cell repertoires in COVID-19. Overall study: T cells, B-cell-depleted T cells, or PBMCs provided the cDNA or gDNA that served as material.

During active infection, Seattle patients enrolled and were then monitored through disease. The CDR3 runs to 15 residues. With 4 bases clipped from V and 4 bases from J, the junction kept 7 bases outside the gene matches. CDR1 and CDR2 (germline): LGHNT, FRNRAP. This clone was counted a few times. In the original processing: Reference gene primer amplification in the assay estimated nucleated cell counts. Profiled with immunoSEQ multiplex PCR; TCRdb holds only in-frame clones, not every one. D and trimming come from the DNA, and the V and J calls and clone size come from that table. The profile shows about 530,000 clones, around 90% of them singletons.

The clonotype was recovered from a woman aged 50 to 65 with COVID-19, enrolled during active disease. The sequenced material came from peripheral blood. The rearrangement uses TRBV12-5 and TRBJ2-3; 8 nucleotides match TRBD1. The chain's CDR3 is CASGWTGKDADTQYF. For the CDR3, the DNA is TGTGCTAGTGGTTGGACAGGGAAGGATGCAGATACGCAGTATTTT.